This T cell receptor beta chain originates from a study of cytomegalovirus exposure and HLA in healthy donors. Overall study: The study placed approximately 80% of its roughly 430 genotyped donors in the Caucasian-associated ancestry cluster.

60 Vbeta and 13 Jbeta primers were used in PCR. Measured with immunoSEQ multiplex PCR; TCRdb has only the in-frame clones, and not every one. Of under 200,000 clones in the sample, roughly 80% were seen once. Details on this clone: Its matching antigen is unknown.

Study results and caveats: TCR beta chains associated with HLA were, in a later analysis, more clonally expanded than equally common others.

V was cut by 6 bases and J by 7 bases, with 31 bases left in between. The CDR3 has 18 amino acids. Germline values: CDR1 ENHRY, CDR2 SYGVKD. The sequenced sample was PBMCs. This chain uses TRBV10-3 with TRBJ2-7; D possibly corresponds to TRBD2 (6 bases). This clonotype was obtained from a young woman in good health and CMV-seronegative. This chain's CDR3 is CAIRRGGLQEQSSREQYF. CDR3 DNA sequence: TGTGCCATCAGACGGGGCGGACTACAAGAACAGTCGAGTCGTGAGCAGTACTTC.